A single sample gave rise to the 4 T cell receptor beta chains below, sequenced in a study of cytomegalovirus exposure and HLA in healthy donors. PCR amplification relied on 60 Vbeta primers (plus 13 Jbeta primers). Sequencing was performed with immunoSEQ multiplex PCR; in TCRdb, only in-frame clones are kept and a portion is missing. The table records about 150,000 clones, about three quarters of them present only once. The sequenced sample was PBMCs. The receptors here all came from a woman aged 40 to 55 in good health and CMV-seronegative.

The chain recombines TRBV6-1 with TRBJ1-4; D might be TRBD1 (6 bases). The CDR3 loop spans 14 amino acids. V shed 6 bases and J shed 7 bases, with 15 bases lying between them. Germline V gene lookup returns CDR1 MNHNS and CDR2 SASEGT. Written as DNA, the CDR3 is TGTGCCAGCAGGAAAACTGGACAGCCTGAAAAACTGTTTTTT. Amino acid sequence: CASRKTGQPEKLFF.

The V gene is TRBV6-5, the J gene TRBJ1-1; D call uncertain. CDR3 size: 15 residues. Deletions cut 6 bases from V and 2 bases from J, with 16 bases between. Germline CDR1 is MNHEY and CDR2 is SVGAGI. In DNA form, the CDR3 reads TGTGCCAGCAGCACCCAGACCTTACTAAACACTGAAGCTTTCTTT. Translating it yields CASSTQTLLNTEAFF.

This CDR3 is CASSSAGLPSSYEQYF. In nucleotides, the CDR3 is TGTGCCAGCAGTTCGGCGGGACTCCCTTCGTCCTACGAGCAGTACTTC. The chain carries TRBV27 and TRBJ2-7; tentative D call: TRBD2 (6 bases). CDR3 length: 16 amino acids. V dropped 4 bases and J dropped 1 base, with 17 bases sitting between them. Germline assignment: CDR1 MNHEY and CDR2 SMNVEV (reference sequence).

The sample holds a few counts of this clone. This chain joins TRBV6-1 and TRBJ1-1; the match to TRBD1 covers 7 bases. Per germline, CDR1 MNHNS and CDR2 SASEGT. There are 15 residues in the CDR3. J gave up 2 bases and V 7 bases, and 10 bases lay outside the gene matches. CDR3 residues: CASNDRDRLNTEAFF. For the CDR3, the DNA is TGTGCCAGCAATGACAGGGACAGATTAAACACTGAAGCTTTCTTT.